The 28 T cell receptor beta chains below all came from one sample that was sequenced in a study of blood T cell repertoires in COVID-19. TCRdb keeps only in-frame clones here, not all; method: immunoSEQ multiplex PCR. The table records about 270,000 clones, about 85% of them present only once. Sequencing was performed on peripheral blood. Every receptor here comes from a human donor in a cohort sampled during active COVID-19.

The genes are TRBV30 and TRBJ2-5, with TRBD2 identical over 7 bases. The CDR3 extends over 12 amino acids. Germline CDR1 GTSNPN, CDR2 SVGIG (reference sequence). V gave up 0 bases and J gave up 9 bases; unmatched junction bases: 4. In nucleotides, the CDR3 is TGTGCCTGGAGTGTACCGGCGGGGGCCCAGTACTTC. Protein product: CAWSVPAGAQYF.

J is TRBJ1-6 and V is TRBV6-5; TRBD1 might be the D (6 bases). Germline V gene lookup returns CDR1 MNHEY and CDR2 SVGAGI. The CDR3 has 14 residues. V lost 8 bases, J lost 5 bases, and 13 bases lay in between. CDR3 DNA sequence: TGTGCCAGCCGACAGGAATCCAATAATTCACCCCTCCACTTT. Translated: CASRQESNNSPLHF.

The chain uses TRBV10-3 and TRBJ2-3, with D uncertain. Germline values: CDR1 ENHRY, CDR2 SYGVKD. This CDR3 comprises 13 residues. Trimming left V 7 bases short and J 4 bases short, with 12 bases between. DNA of the CDR3: TGTGCCATCACCACAGACCCTGCAGATACGCAGTATTTT. It codes for CAITTDPADTQYF.

This chain links TRBV2 with TRBJ2-1; D not certain. Germline assignment: CDR1 SNHLY and CDR2 FYNNEI. V dropped 1 base and J dropped 8 bases, with 6 bases sitting between them. The CDR3 covers 12 residues. The CDR3 DNA reads TGTGCCAGCAGTGAAGATAGTGATGAGCAGTTCTTC. Its translation is CASSEDSDEQFF.

The gene calls are TRBV6-5 and TRBJ2-5; possibly TRBD1 for D (6 bases). The germline V and J ends were trimmed by 3 bases and 6 bases, with 14 bases remaining between them. The V gene's germline CDR1 is MNHEY and CDR2 SVGAGI. The CDR3 consists of 14 residues. The CDR3, as DNA: TGTGCCAGCAGTTATAGCTCAGGGGTGAAGACCCAGTACTTC. Translating it yields CASSYSSGVKTQYF.

The gene calls are TRBV7-9 and TRBJ2-2; 7 bases are a match to TRBD1. Germline V gives CDR1 SEHNR, CDR2 FQNEAQ (reference sequence). V gave up 5 bases and J gave up 0 bases; unmatched junction bases: 6. The CDR3 is 16 residues long. CDR3 sequence reads: CASSRSGTANTGELFF. In nucleotides, the CDR3 is TGTGCCAGCAGCCGGTCCGGGACAGCGAACACCGGGGAGCTGTTTTTT. Looking up the rest from reference TRBV7-9 and TRBJ2-2 gives the full variable domain: DTGVSQNPRHKITKRGQNVTFRCDPISEHNRLYWYRQTLGQGPEFLTYFQNEAQLEKSRLLSDRFSAERPKGSFSTLEIQRTEQGDSAMYLCASSRSGTANTGELFFGEGSRLTVL.

The chain's CDR3 is CASSGALAASTDTQYF. The CDR3 DNA reads TGTGCCAGCAGTGGGGCACTAGCCGCAAGCACAGATACGCAGTATTTT. The V gene is TRBV2, the J gene TRBJ2-3; possibly TRBD2 for D (6 bases). The CDR3 has 16 amino acids. Germline assignment: CDR1 SNHLY and CDR2 FYNNEI. The V end lost 4 bases, the J end lost 0 bases, and 14 bases lay between the germline ends.

The sample holds one count of this clone. The chain uses TRBV19 and TRBJ2-6; 7 bases are a match to TRBD1. Germline V gene sequence: CDR1 LNHDA, CDR2 SQIVND (reference sequence). This CDR3 is built from 15 residues. Unmatched junction bases numbered 7, after V lost 6 bases and J lost 5 bases. Here the CDR3 DNA reads TGTGCCAGTAGGCAAGACAGGGCTCGGGCCAACGTCCTGACTTTC. Translated, it gives CASRQDRARANVLTF.

This rearrangement joins TRBV29-1 to TRBJ2-5; TRBD1 matches at 10 bases. CDR3 length equals 13 residues. V trimming: 4 bases; J trimming: 5 bases; junction bases outside the gene matches: 4. The germline CDR1 and CDR2 sequences are SQVTM and ANQGSEA. The CDR3 DNA sequence: TGCAGCGTTGGACAGGGGGCGGCGGAGACCCAGTACTTC. Residues: CSVGQGAAETQYF.

A single count supports this clone. The chain links TRBV5-1 to TRBJ1-4, with a possible D match to TRBD1 (5 bases). Germline V lookup: CDR1 SGHRS, CDR2 YFSETQ. The length of the CDR3 is 15 residues. With 5 bases removed from V and 0 bases from J, the gap between germline ends came to 11 bases. This CDR3 reads CASRLDSATNEKLFF. In DNA, the CDR3 is TGCGCCAGCAGACTTGACAGTGCAACTAATGAAAAACTGTTTTTT.

V usage is TRBV5-3 and J usage is TRBJ2-7; no clear D gene. TRBV5-3 belongs to the ORF category, with a function that is uncertain. The CDR3 sequence is 12 residues long. Trimming removed 4 bases at V and 0 bases at J, with 5 bases between. The CDR3 bases are TGTGCCAGAAGCCTAAGCTCCTACGAGCAGTACTTC. This gives the protein CARSLSSYEQYF.

The rearrangement links TRBV19 to TRBJ1-1; weak D call: TRBD1 (5 bases). Deletions cut 5 bases from V and 7 bases from J, with 17 bases between. The germline CDR1 and CDR2 sequences are LNHDA and SQIVND (reference sequence). CDR3 size: 14 residues. The CDR3 nucleotides read TGTGCCAGTAGTGGGGGACTCTGGGAATTTGAAGCTTTCTTT. This sequence encodes CASSGGLWEFEAFF.

The chain couples TRBV7-6 to TRBJ2-3, with 8 bases aligning to TRBD1. Germline V gene lookup returns CDR1 SGHVS and CDR2 FNYEAQ. Trimming removed 5 bases from V and 3 bases from J; junction bases left unmatched: 7. This CDR3 has 15 residues. The CDR3 loop reads CASSPGQGVTDTQYF. In DNA, the CDR3 is TGTGCCAGCAGCCCTGGACAGGGAGTAACAGATACGCAGTATTTT.

This clone showed up just once. The chain couples TRBV12-5 to TRBJ2-7; D gene unclear. The V end lost 3 bases, the J end lost 3 bases, and 3 bases lay between the germline ends. Per the germline V gene, CDR1 is LGHNT and CDR2 is FRNRAP. The CDR3 has 11 amino acids. CDR3 sequence (DNA): TGTGCTAGTGGTTTCAGCTACGAGCAGTACTTC. Amino acid sequence: CASGFSYEQYF.

The count of this clone is one. The chain couples TRBV19 to TRBJ1-5; D is unclear. The CDR3 consists of 13 residues. V was pared by 5 bases and J by 9 bases, with 14 bases between. CDR1 and CDR2 (germline): LNHDA, SQIVND (reference sequence). The DNA of the CDR3 is TGTGCCAGTAGTCGGCGGGAAATTTGGCCCCAGCATTTT. Translated, it gives CASSRREIWPQHF.

The chain has TRBV6-5 and TRBJ1-4, with TRBD1 matching over 9 bases. After removal of 5 bases from V and 8 bases from J, the junction contained 9 bases not matched to a gene. The CDR3 runs to 15 residues. CDR1 and CDR2 (germline): MNHEY, SVGAGI. CDR3 nucleotide sequence: TGTGCCAGCAGTCCTACCGGGACAGGGTCGGAAAAACTGTTTTTT. Protein product: CASSPTGTGSEKLFF.

The chain combines TRBV7-2 with TRBJ1-4; D not certain. Deletions cut 4 bases from V and 7 bases from J, with 22 bases between. The germline V gene has CDR1 SGHTA and CDR2 FQGNSA. There are 17 residues in the CDR3. The CDR3 sequence: CASSSSPGSRPTEKLFF. The DNA of the CDR3 is TGTGCCAGCAGCTCCTCCCCCGGGAGCAGGCCCACTGAAAAACTGTTTTTT.

The chain has TRBV30 and TRBJ2-3; D is perhaps TRBD2 (6 bases). The CDR3 extends over 12 amino acids. CDR1 GTSNPN and CDR2 SVGIG come from the germline V gene (reference sequence). Trimming cost V 2 bases and J 6 bases, with 9 bases left between them. CDR3 DNA sequence: TGTGCCTGGAGTCGGAGGGTGGATACGCAGTATTTT. Encoded protein: CAWSRRVDTQYF.

The CDR3 DNA sequence: TGCAGCGTCTCGACAGGCTCCTACAATGAGCAGTTCTTC. This gives the protein CSVSTGSYNEQFF. The chain recombines TRBV29-1 with TRBJ2-1; a possible D gene is TRBD1 (6 bases). V lost 6 bases and J lost 0, with 9 bases in between. Germline values: CDR1 SQVTM, CDR2 ANQGSEA. The CDR3 covers 13 residues.

This CDR3 reads CASSGTFYYGYTF. CDR3 coding DNA: TGTGCCAGCAGCGGGACTTTTTACTATGGCTACACCTTC. The J gene is TRBJ1-2, the V gene TRBV28, with D tentatively TRBD1 (5 bases). The CDR3 extends over 13 amino acids. The ends were cut back, 6 bases at V and 3 bases at J, with 11 bases in the middle. CDR1 MDHEN and CDR2 SYDVKM come from the germline V gene.

The chain recombines TRBV3-1 (or the pseudogene TRBV3-2) with TRBJ1-1, with no clear D. From germline, CDR1 is LGHDT and CDR2 YNNKEL (reference sequence). Trimming left V 1 base short and J 6 bases short, with 9 bases between. The CDR3 has 13 amino acids. CDR3 sequence (DNA): TGTGCCAGCAGCCAAGTCACGGGTGCTGAAGCTTTCTTT. Translated, it gives CASSQVTGAEAFF.

V gene TRBV9 combines with J gene TRBJ1-3; perhaps TRBD1 as D (6 bases). This CDR3 has 13 residues. Germline loops: CDR1 SGDLS, CDR2 YYNGEE. V was trimmed by 2 bases and J by 6 bases, leaving 9 bases between them. In nucleotides, the CDR3 is TGTGCCAGCAGCGTCCAGGGGCAAAACACCATATATTTT. It is translated as CASSVQGQNTIYF.

The gene calls are TRBV6-2 or TRBV6-3 and TRBJ2-7; 7 bases line up with TRBD1. V lost 4 bases and J lost 6; bases outside the gene matches: 12. Germline assignment: CDR1 MNHEY and CDR2 SVGEGT. This CDR3 is built from 15 residues. CDR3 sequence (DNA): TGTGCCAGCAGTTTGCCGAGACAGGGCTTGATCGAGCAGTACTTC. Amino acids: CASSLPRQGLIEQYF.

In this sample, this clone turned up a few times. The chain joins TRBV18 to TRBJ1-1; D is unclear. This CDR3 comprises 13 residues. The germline CDR1 and CDR2 sequences are KGHSH and LQKENI. V was shortened by 8 bases and J by 4 bases, with 14 bases between the two germline ends. CDR3 nucleotides: TGTGCCAGCCGGCGGGTTGGGAGCACTGAAGCTTTCTTT. Encoded protein: CASRRVGSTEAFF.

The chain combines TRBV28 with TRBJ2-3; D possibly corresponds to TRBD1 (6 bases). CDR1 is MDHEN, CDR2 SYDVKM, per germline. Between the trimmed V and J ends, which lost 6 bases and 0 bases, there was a span of 13 bases. The CDR3 is 15 residues long. CDR3 in DNA: TGTGCCAGCAGCACCCCGGGACAAAGCACAGATACGCAGTATTTT. Its translation: CASSTPGQSTDTQYF. Filled out from reference TRBV28 and TRBJ2-3, the complete variable domain reads DVKVTQSSRYLVKRTGEKVFLECVQDMDHENMFWYRQDPGLGLRLIYFSYDVKMKEKGDIPEGYSVSREKKERFSLILESASTNQTSMYLCASSTPGQSTDTQYFGPGTRLTVL.

The V and J genes are TRBV28 and TRBJ1-1; 7 nucleotides line up with TRBD1. Trimming at V came to 7 bases and at J to 5 bases, leaving 4 bases not matched to a gene. This CDR3 comprises 12 residues. CDR1 is MDHEN, CDR2 SYDVKM, per germline. CDR3 coding DNA: TGTGCCAGCACAGCGACAGGGACTGAAGCTTTCTTT. Its protein is CASTATGTEAFF.

The rearrangement joins TRBV19 to TRBJ2-5; 10 bases line up with TRBD1. This CDR3 is 15 amino acids long. Germline lookup yields CDR1 LNHDA and CDR2 SQIVND (reference sequence). V lost 5 bases to trimming and J lost 3 bases; unmatched junction nucleotides: 6. This CDR3 reads CASSYLGQGEETQYF. CDR3 bases: TGTGCCAGTAGTTACCTCGGACAGGGGGAAGAGACCCAGTACTTC.

The CDR3 sequence is CASSLPGREQFF. In DNA, the CDR3 is TGTGCCAGCAGTTTACCCGGCAGGGAGCAGTTCTTC. The V and J genes are TRBV27 and TRBJ2-1; no definite D call. Germline values: CDR1 MNHEY, CDR2 SMNVEV (reference sequence). CDR3 length equals 12 residues. V was pared by 2 bases and J by 10 bases, with 9 bases between.